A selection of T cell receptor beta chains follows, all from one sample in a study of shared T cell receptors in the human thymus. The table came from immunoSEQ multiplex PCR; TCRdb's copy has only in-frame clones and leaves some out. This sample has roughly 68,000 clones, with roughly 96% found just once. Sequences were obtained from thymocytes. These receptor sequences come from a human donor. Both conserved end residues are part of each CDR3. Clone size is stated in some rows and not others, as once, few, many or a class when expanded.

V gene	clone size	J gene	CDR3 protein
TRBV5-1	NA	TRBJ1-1	CASSLSAPPTPETEAFF
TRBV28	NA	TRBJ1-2	CASSLNPGPRPWGYGYTF
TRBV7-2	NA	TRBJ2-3	CASSSVAGGPGTDTQYF
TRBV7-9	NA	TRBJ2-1	CASSARTYNEQFF
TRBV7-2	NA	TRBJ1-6	CASSSTGTGNSPLHF
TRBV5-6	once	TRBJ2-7	CASTSGGRLPGDGYEQYF
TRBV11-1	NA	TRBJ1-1	CASSVDREENTEAFF
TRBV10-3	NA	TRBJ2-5	CAISESLGDQETQYF
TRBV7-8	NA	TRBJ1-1	CASSLPGLDTEAFF
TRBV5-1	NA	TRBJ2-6	CASSSDRPSGANVLTF
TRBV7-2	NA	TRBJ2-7	CASSTGRDEQYF
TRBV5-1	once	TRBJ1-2	CASSVQPGQYYGYTF
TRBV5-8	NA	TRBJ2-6	CASSPFRRGAGANVLTF
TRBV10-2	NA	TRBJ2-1	CASSESLFSYNEQFF
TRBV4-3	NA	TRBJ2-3	CASSQDPGTSTDTQYF
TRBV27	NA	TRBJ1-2	CASSLSDRASNYGYTF
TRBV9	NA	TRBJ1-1	CASSSRTVTEAFF
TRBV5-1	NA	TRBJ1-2	CASSLAQGGLGYTF
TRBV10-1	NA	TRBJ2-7	CASSDFWDGRESSPYEQYF
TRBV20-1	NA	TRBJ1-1	CSARNHTEAFF
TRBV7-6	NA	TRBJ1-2	CASSLLIRGWGNYGYTF
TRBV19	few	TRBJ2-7	CASHSTRQGVESYEQYF
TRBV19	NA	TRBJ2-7	CASSIGDRGRMSYEQYF
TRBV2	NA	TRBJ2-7	CASSEGGVRFNEQYF
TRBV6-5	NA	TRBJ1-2	CASSHQGTYGYTF
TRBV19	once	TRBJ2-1	CASTGFRDRVARLAYNEQFF
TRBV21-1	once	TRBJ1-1	CASRMNLVHIRTEAFF
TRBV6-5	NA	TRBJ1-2	CASSYSSSGRDDTF
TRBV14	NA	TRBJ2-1	CASSPSQRGGQGNNEQFF
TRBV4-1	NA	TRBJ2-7	CASSQDNYRQANEQYF
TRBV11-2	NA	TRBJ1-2	CASSPTHTERYTF
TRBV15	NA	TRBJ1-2	CATSTQPTGECYGYTF
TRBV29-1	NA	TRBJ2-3	CSVLSGTTSTDTQYF
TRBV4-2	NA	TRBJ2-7	CASSQQVSGGADEQYF
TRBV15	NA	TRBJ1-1	CATSPTGDRGDSEAFF
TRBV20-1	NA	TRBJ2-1	CSLDRGEQFF
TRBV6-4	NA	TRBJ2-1	CASSEAGWGAGEQFF
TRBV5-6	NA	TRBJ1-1	CASSFGTGYTEAFF
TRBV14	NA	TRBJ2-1	CASSQEDNEQFF
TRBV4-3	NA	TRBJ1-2	CASSQEPGLRWDNYGYTF
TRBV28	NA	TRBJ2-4	CATSGLVQYF
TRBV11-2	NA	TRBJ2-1	CASSLIGEWENEQFF
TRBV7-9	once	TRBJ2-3	CASSYKTETDTQYF
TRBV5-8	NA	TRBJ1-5	CASSLWQRCRSLRPQHF
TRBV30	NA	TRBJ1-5	CAWSAPRDREQPQHF
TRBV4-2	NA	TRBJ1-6	CASSQDPEPGQGNSPLHF
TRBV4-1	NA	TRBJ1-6	CASSQGQTPPPSPLHF
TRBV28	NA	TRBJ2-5	CASSWRGTQETQYF
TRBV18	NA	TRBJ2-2	CASSPEVRDRTDTGELFF
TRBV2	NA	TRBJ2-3	CASSVIGVSTDTQYF
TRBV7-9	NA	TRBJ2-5	CASSFRPGLETQYF
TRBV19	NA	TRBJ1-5	CASYDPDTADSNQPQHF